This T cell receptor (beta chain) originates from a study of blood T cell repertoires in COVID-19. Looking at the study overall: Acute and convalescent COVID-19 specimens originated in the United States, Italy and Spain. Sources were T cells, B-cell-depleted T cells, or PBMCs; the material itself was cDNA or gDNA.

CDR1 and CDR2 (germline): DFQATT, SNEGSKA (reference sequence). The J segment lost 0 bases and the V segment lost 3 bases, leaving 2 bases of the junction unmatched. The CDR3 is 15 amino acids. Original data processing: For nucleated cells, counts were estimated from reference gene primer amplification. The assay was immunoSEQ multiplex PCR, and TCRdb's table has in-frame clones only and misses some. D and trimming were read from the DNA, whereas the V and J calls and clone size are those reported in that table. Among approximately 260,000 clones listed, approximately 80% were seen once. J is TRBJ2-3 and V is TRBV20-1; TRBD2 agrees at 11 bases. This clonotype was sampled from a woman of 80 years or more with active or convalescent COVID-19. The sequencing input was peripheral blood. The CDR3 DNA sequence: TGCAGTGCTAGTCTAGCGGGAGGTAGCACAGATACGCAGTATTTT. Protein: CSASLAGGSTDTQYF.